This T cell receptor beta chain originates from a study of control samples from healthy donors and cancer patients (dated by TCRdb to 2018 to 2021). From cysteine to phenylalanine, the CDR3 is 14 amino acids long. The only DNA kept is the CDR3, 42 bases in frame from the first base. CDR1 and CDR2, looked up from the germline V gene, are MNHEY and SVGAGI. Trimming removed 1 base from V and 8 bases from J; the gene matches leave 6 bases unexplained. In the case of this clone: Which antigen it targets is not known. Nothing much larger sits one base from this clone, and base qualities are not available.

The method was the immunoSEQ multiplex PCR assay. Not all clones reach the TCRdb copy of this immuneACCESS table, which keeps in-frame sequences only. Checked studies attribute under half of the gap to unresolved V genes and leave the rest unexplained. This sample has fewer than 300,000 clones in its table, and approximately 80% of those were observed once. The ten top clones hold 13% of the sample. The receptor comes from a woman aged 55-69 years with lung cancer. The rearrangement combines TRBV6-5 with TRBJ1-2, with TRBD1 identical over 8 junction bases. The material sequenced was PBMCs. The CDR3 reads as follows: CASSYWGTGFGYTF. Here is the DNA: TGTGCCAGCAGTTACTGGGGGACAGGATTCGGCTACACCTTC.